This entry features one TCR beta chain sequence. No antigen is known for it. A read error may be the cause here, since a much bigger clone is one base away. The data were taken from a study of breast tumors, draining lymph nodes, adjacent tissues. The study, taken as a whole, reports: Tumor TCR diversity was below lymph nodes but above nontumor tissue. That most tumor T cells come from lymph nodes remained unproven. Most tumor T cells seemingly derive from lymph node, then expand in tumor. Compared with basal-like, luminal-like tumors shared significantly more repertoire with nontumor tissue.

Germline CDR1 reads SGHDT; CDR2 reads YYEEEE. The CDR3 contains 16 residues. Breast cancer patients provided tissue from their axillary draining lymph nodes. Using its own MiXCR run on the multiplex PCR reads, TCRdb lists one record per CDR3 protein. The profile shows some 100,000 distinct CDR3 sequences, over 20% of them singletons. The clonotype originates from a female donor with breast cancer. Some clones in this sample may be carry-over from other donors' samples. The rearrangement uses TRBV5-6 and TRBJ2-7; 9 bases map to TRBD2. Sample: axillary lymph node tissue. DNA for the CDR3: TGTACCAGCAGCTATCTTGGCGGGAGGGCCGCCCACGAGCAGTACTTC. This codes for CTSSYLGGRAAHEQYF.